The 29 T cell receptor beta chains reported below all come from one sample, sequenced in a study of T cell repertoires in cytomegalovirus infection. These receptors' antigens are unknown. TCRdb itself ran the reads through MiXCR, one entry per CDR3 protein. In the table there are 200,000 to 250,000 distinct CDR3 sequences, around 35% of which are singletons. Material: CD8+ T cells from cultured PBMCs, obtained from culture after CMV antigen stimulation. The receptors stem from a human donor in good health (CMV status not recorded). Some clones in this sample may be carry-over from other donors' samples.

Comment on this clonotype: A read error may account for a junction end that differs from germline. The V and J genes are TRBV7-9 and TRBJ1-1; D is uncertain. The CDR3 extends over 13 amino acids. Per the germline V gene, CDR1 is SEHNR and CDR2 is FQNEAQ (reference sequence). Written as DNA, the CDR3 is TGTGCCAGCAGCCCGGACCTCCTAGGGCCCCTTCTTTTT. Its translation: CASSPDLLGPLLF.

The gene calls are TRBV20-1 and TRBJ1-5; a weak D match, TRBD1 (5 bases). Germline V CDR1 and CDR2: DFQATT, SNEGSKA (reference sequence). This CDR3 is built from 15 residues. Trimming shortened V by 3 bases and J by 4 bases, and 16 bases separated the two germline ends. The CDR3: CSASSPGTRNQPQHF. The CDR3 region has the DNA TGCAGTGCTAGTTCTCCAGGGACGAGGAATCAGCCCCAGCATTTT.

The V gene is TRBV5-5, the J gene TRBJ2-3, with D unresolved. CDR1 SGHKS and CDR2 YYEKEE come from the germline V gene (reference sequence). This CDR3 spans 15 amino acids. V was clipped by 0 bases and J by 2 bases, with 10 bases between them. The CDR3: CASSLDGRATDTQYF. DNA for the CDR3: TGTGCCAGCAGCTTGGACGGCAGAGCCACAGATACGCAGTATTTT.

The chain couples TRBV3-1 to TRBJ2-2, with TRBD2 identical over 7 bases. There are 16 residues in the CDR3. From germline, CDR1 is LGHDT and CDR2 YNNKEL (reference sequence). Trimming removed 3 bases from V and 0 bases from J; junction bases left unmatched: 4. CDR3 sequence (DNA): TGTGCCAGCAGCCAGGGGGGGGTCGCGAACACCGGGGAGCTGTTTTTT. Translating gives CASSQGGVANTGELFF. Full variable domain (remainder filled in from reference TRBV3-1 and TRBJ2-2): DTAVSQTPKYLVTQMGNDKSIKCEQNLGHDTMYWYKQDSKKFLKIMFSYNNKELIINETVPNRFSPKSPDKAHLNLHINSLELGDSAVYFCASSQGGVANTGELFFGEGSRLTVL.

This clonotype appeared a few times. The chain joins TRBV5-8 to TRBJ2-1; 9 bases align to TRBD1. CDR3 length: 15 residues. The trim removed 2 bases at V and 7 bases at J, leaving 7 bases unmatched. In germline, CDR1 is SGHTS, CDR2 YDEGEE. CDR3 region: CASSLPGQGLNEQFF. CDR3 DNA sequence: TGTGCCAGCAGCTTACCGGGACAGGGACTGAATGAGCAGTTCTTC.

The rearrangement links TRBV20-1 to TRBJ1-1; D not certain. Between the trimmed V and J ends, which lost 0 bases and 1 base, there was a span of 6 bases. This CDR3 comprises 13 residues. CDR1 and CDR2 from the germline V gene are DFQATT and SNEGSKA (reference sequence). CDR3 loop: CSARDPENTEAFF. The CDR3 DNA reads as TGCAGTGCTAGAGATCCTGAGAACACTGAAGCTTTCTTT.

Many counts were recorded for this clonotype. This sequence joins TRBV7-8 and TRBJ2-5; D is ambiguous. Germline CDR1 is SGHVS and CDR2 is FQNEAQ. The CDR3 has 12 residues. With 4 bases removed from V and 5 bases from J, the gap between germline ends came to 8 bases. This chain's CDR3 is CASSSLGETQYF. The CDR3 DNA reads as TGTGCCAGCAGCTCTCTCGGGGAGACCCAGTACTTC.

The J gene is TRBJ2-1, the V gene TRBV11-3; TRBD2 agrees at 11 bases. This CDR3 has 15 residues. Germline assignment: CDR1 SGHNT and CDR2 YENEEA. J lost 12 bases, V lost 2 bases, and 9 bases had no gene match. This chain's CDR3 is CASSLPSGGRHPQFF. CDR3 nucleotide sequence: TGTGCCAGCAGCTTACCTAGCGGGGGGCGACATCCGCAGTTCTTC.

This clonotype was seen a handful of times. This chain connects TRBV7-9 to TRBJ1-2, with a possible D match to TRBD1 (5 bases). CDR3 size: 14 residues. Trimming cost V 1 base and J 4 bases, with 10 bases left between them. The germline CDR1 and CDR2 sequences are SEHNR and FQNEAQ (reference sequence). The CDR3 loop is CASSLEEGSYGYTF. In nucleotides, the CDR3 is TGTGCCAGCAGCTTAGAAGAGGGGAGCTATGGCTACACCTTC.

This clonotype has more than one count but fewer than ten. This chain uses TRBV7-6 with TRBJ2-7; TRBD1 matches 8 bases. The germline V gene has CDR1 SGHVS and CDR2 FNYEAQ. The CDR3 is made up of 14 amino acids. J gave up 4 bases and V 5 bases, and 7 bases lay outside the gene matches. CDR3 sequence reads: CASSPGQGRYEQYF. The CDR3 DNA reads TGTGCCAGCAGCCCCGGACAGGGAAGATACGAGCAGTACTTC.

The CDR3 region is CASGAGGNEQFF. The CDR3 DNA sequence: TGTGCCAGCGGGGCAGGGGGCAATGAGCAGTTCTTC. The chain carries TRBV9 and TRBJ2-1; 7 bases are shared with TRBD1. The CDR3 runs 12 residues. The junction had 4 bases not matched to a gene; V was cut back by 7 bases and J by 6 bases. The germline CDR1 and CDR2 sequences are SGDLS and YYNGEE.

V usage is TRBV7-8 and J usage is TRBJ2-3, with 12 positions matching TRBD2. There are 16 residues in the CDR3. CDR1 is SGHVS and CDR2 is FQNEAQ in the germline V gene. Trimming at V came to 6 bases and at J to 5 bases, leaving 9 bases not matched to a gene. In nucleotides, the CDR3 is TGTGCCAGCAGTTCCAGACTAGCGGGAGAGTTAGATACGCAGTATTTT. This sequence encodes CASSSRLAGELDTQYF.

The chain combines TRBV7-6 with TRBJ1-5; D possibly corresponds to TRBD1 (6 bases). Trimming removed 4 bases at V and 3 bases at J, with 13 bases between. CDR1 SGHVS and CDR2 FNYEAQ come from the germline V gene. The length of the CDR3 is 15 residues. The CDR3 region has the DNA TGTGCCAGCAGCTCGGACAGCTCTCCCAATCAGCCCCAGCATTTT. Translating gives CASSSDSSPNQPQHF. The whole variable domain, remainder taken from reference TRBV7-6 and TRBJ1-5, is GAGVSQSPRYKVTKRGQDVALRCDPISGHVSLYWYRQALGQGPEFLTYFNYEAQQDKSGLPNDRFSAERPEGSISTLTIQRTEQRDSAMYRCASSSDSSPNQPQHFGDGTRLSIL.

CDR3 sequence reads: CAVLAGPSYNEQFF. DNA of the CDR3: TGTGCCGTTCTAGCGGGGCCCTCCTACAATGAGCAGTTCTTC. The chain is built from TRBV12-3 or TRBV12-4 and TRBJ2-1, with 9 bases lining up with TRBD2. The CDR3 extends over 14 amino acids. V trimming: 11 bases; J trimming: 0 bases; junction bases outside the gene matches: 5.

The gene calls are TRBV12-3 or TRBV12-4 and TRBJ2-3; D may be TRBD2 (6 bases). Trimming took 10 bases from V and 3 from J, leaving 11 bases between them. The CDR3 has 12 amino acids. The DNA of the CDR3 is TGTGCCACCATGGGGAGGACAGATACGCAGTATTTT. Protein product: CATMGRTDTQYF.

Only a few counts were recorded for this clonotype. The V call is TRBV7-6, the J call TRBJ2-1; 16 bases match TRBD2. In germline, CDR1 is SGHVS, CDR2 FNYEAQ. V trimming: 5 bases; J trimming: 1 base; junction bases outside the gene matches: 5. This CDR3 contains 18 residues. The CDR3 here is CASSHGTSGGESYNEQFF. CDR3 nucleotides: TGTGCCAGCAGCCATGGGACTAGCGGGGGGGAGTCCTACAATGAGCAGTTCTTC.

This clonotype appeared a single time. The chain uses TRBV7-9 and TRBJ2-7; 10 bases line up with TRBD2. V lost 7 bases and J lost 6; bases outside the gene matches: 15. The germline V gene has CDR1 SEHNR and CDR2 FQNEAQ (reference sequence). The CDR3 has 16 residues. The CDR3 DNA sequence: TGTGCCAGCACCCTCCAAGCGGGGGGGGCCTCTTCCGAGCAGTACTTC. It translates to CASTLQAGGASSEQYF.

The rearrangement joins TRBV12-3 or TRBV12-4 to TRBJ2-7; 12 nucleotides line up with TRBD1. The J segment lost 5 bases and the V segment lost 8 bases, leaving 10 bases of the junction unmatched. This CDR3 is built from 15 residues. The CDR3 is CASLRRGQGAHEQYF. The CDR3 nucleotides are TGTGCCAGCCTCCGGAGGGGACAGGGGGCTCACGAGCAGTACTTC.

This clonotype was picked up a small number of times. The rearrangement links TRBV29-1 to TRBJ2-7, with 13 positions matching TRBD2. The CDR3 contains 16 residues. Germline CDR1 SQVTM, CDR2 ANQGSEA. After removal of 3 bases from V and 6 bases from J, the junction contained 11 bases not matched to a gene. The CDR3 sequence: CSVDGLAGESSLEQYF. CDR3 nucleotide sequence: TGCAGCGTTGATGGACTAGCGGGGGAGTCCTCTCTCGAGCAGTACTTC.

The genes are TRBV12-5 and TRBJ1-1; D call uncertain. Germline V gives CDR1 LGHNT, CDR2 FRNRAP. With 0 bases removed from V and 2 bases from J, the gap between germline ends came to 7 bases. This CDR3 contains 14 residues. The CDR3 loop reads CASGLVGLNTEAFF. The CDR3 DNA reads as TGTGCTAGTGGTTTGGTCGGCCTCAACACTGAAGCTTTCTTT.

This clonotype was counted a few times. This chain joins TRBV27 and TRBJ1-6; the match to TRBD1 covers 7 bases. CDR3 length: 14 residues. Germline V CDR1 and CDR2: MNHEY, SMNVEV (reference sequence). The V and J ends lost 6 bases and 10 bases, in that order; junction bases with no gene match: 9. The CDR3: CASRVTGQSSPLHF. The DNA of the CDR3 is TGTGCCAGCAGGGTGACAGGGCAAAGCTCACCCCTCCACTTT.

The chain recombines TRBV10-3 with TRBJ1-2, with D perhaps TRBD1 (5 bases). The V gene lost 6 bases and the J gene lost 4 bases, with 18 bases spanning the gap. Germline CDR1 reads ENHRY; CDR2 reads SYGVKD. The CDR3 sequence is 15 residues long. The CDR3 DNA reads TGTGCCATCAGGACCGGGACTGCTGGGGGCTATGGCTACACCTTC. Translated: CAIRTGTAGGYGYTF.

Concerning this clonotype: One end of the junction is discordant with germline, which a read error may explain. The rearrangement links TRBV7-9 to TRBJ2-5; unclear D gene. Per the germline V gene, CDR1 is SEHNR and CDR2 is FQNEAQ (reference sequence). The CDR3 totals 15 residues. This CDR3 is CASILPGRARETQDF. In DNA form, the CDR3 reads TGTGCCAGTATCCTTCCGGGTCGAGCGAGAGAGACCCAGGACTTC.

A word on this clonotype: Likely a read error: the CDR3 ends without its conserved phenylalanine or tryptophan. This rearrangement joins TRBV6-8 to TRBJ2-1, with D possibly matching TRBD2 (6 bases). Looked up from germline, CDR1 is MNHGY and CDR2 is SAAAGT. V was clipped by 4 bases and J by 8 bases, with 9 bases between them. CDR3 length: 12 amino acids. CDR3 DNA: TGTGCCAGCAGTTCGGGGGTGGATGAGCAGTTCTTA. Its protein is CASSSGVDEQFL.

This chain joins TRBV3-1 and TRBJ2-1; 13 positions match TRBD2. The CDR3 is 15 residues long. V lost 1 base to trimming and J lost 8 bases; unmatched junction nucleotides: 2. CDR1 is LGHDT and CDR2 is YNNKEL in the germline V gene (reference sequence). CDR3 in DNA: TGTGCCAGCAGCCAAGGGACTAGCGGGAGCGATGAGCAGTTCTTC. Protein: CASSQGTSGSDEQFF.

In this sample, this clonotype turned up a few times. The V call is TRBV7-9, the J call TRBJ2-7; D uncertain. Germline-derived CDR1 and CDR2 are SEHNR and FQNEAQ (reference sequence). This CDR3 comprises 12 residues. Trimming removed 5 bases at V and 4 bases at J, with 9 bases between. The CDR3 sequence: CASSPHGYEQYF. DNA for the CDR3: TGTGCCAGCAGCCCACATGGATACGAGCAGTACTTC.

Concerning this clonotype itself: One junction end disagrees with the germline gene, perhaps due to a read error. The chain carries TRBV4-1 and TRBJ2-1; 11 bases map to TRBD1. The CDR3 loop spans 16 amino acids. Germline-derived CDR1 and CDR2 are MGHRA and YSYEKL. The CDR3 DNA follows: TGTGCCAGCAGCCAAGATGGGACAGGGGGCTACAATGAGCAGTTCTTC. Translated: CASSQDGTGGYNEQFF.

This chain connects TRBV7-3 to TRBJ2-1; 8 nucleotides align to TRBD2. Germline CDR1 reads SGHTA; CDR2 reads FQGTGA. This CDR3 region has 17 residues. V shed 2 bases and J 8 bases; nucleotides not matched to a gene: 14. The CDR3 DNA is TGTGCCAGCAGCTTAGGGGGAGCGGGAGTTGTGGAGGATGAGCAGTTCTTC. Translation: CASSLGGAGVVEDEQFF.

The gene calls are TRBV7-8 and TRBJ2-7; a possible D gene is TRBD2 (7 bases). The V end was cut by 3 bases, the J end by 1 base, with 13 bases between. CDR3 size: 15 residues. The V gene's germline CDR1 is SGHVS and CDR2 FQNEAQ. The CDR3: CASSLGRGTSYEQYF. Here the CDR3 DNA reads TGTGCCAGCAGCTTGGGGAGGGGGACGTCCTACGAGCAGTACTTC. The variable domain in full, completed from reference TRBV7-8 and TRBJ2-7, reads GAGVSQSPRYKVAKRGQDVALRCDPISGHVSLFWYQQALGQGPEFLTYFQNEAQLDKSGLPSDRFFAERPEGSVSTLKIQRTQQEDSAVYLCASSLGRGTSYEQYFGPGTRLTVT.